Each of the 11 T cell receptor beta chains below was sequenced from the same sample in a study of CD8 T cells in ankylosing spondylitis. TCRdb itself ran the 5' RACE reads through MiXCR, one entry per CDR3 protein. Among 25,000 to 35,000 distinct CDR3 sequences listed, approximately 15% were seen once. The sample consisted of blood. The source of these receptors is a male donor with ankylosing spondylitis or in good health (not recorded which).

With respect to this clonotype: The junction does not match germline at one end; this may be a read error. V is TRBV5-1 and J is TRBJ2-1; D gene unclear. Per the germline V gene, CDR1 is SGHRS and CDR2 is YFSETQ. The CDR3 consists of 11 residues. The CDR3, as DNA: TGCACCAGCAGCTTGCTTAATGAGCAGTTCTTC. Protein sequence: CTSSLLNEQFF.

This clonotype has ten or more counts. The V and J genes are TRBV12-3 or TRBV12-4 and TRBJ2-5; D perhaps matches TRBD1 (5 bases). The CDR3 contains 15 residues. Between the trimmed V and J ends, which lost 2 bases and 1 base, there was a span of 11 bases. As DNA, the CDR3 is TGTGCCAGCAGTTTACGTTCAGGGTTCCAAGAGACCCAGTACTTC. Its protein is CASSLRSGFQETQYF.

The rearrangement uses TRBV27 and TRBJ2-1, with 7 positions matching TRBD1. The CDR3 has 14 amino acids. Looked up from germline, CDR1 is MNHEY and CDR2 is SMNVEV (reference sequence). Trimming at V came to 5 bases and at J to 2 bases, leaving 3 bases not matched to a gene. The CDR3 DNA reads TGTGCCAGCAGTCAAGGGGGCCCCTACAATGAGCAGTTCTTC. Translated: CASSQGGPYNEQFF.

J is TRBJ2-2 and V is TRBV6-5, with unresolved D. Trimming left V 6 bases short and J 9 bases short, with 8 bases between. This CDR3 region has 11 residues. Germline CDR1 MNHEY, CDR2 SVGAGI. CDR3 sequence reads: CASRSPRELFF. In DNA, the CDR3 is TGTGCCAGCAGGTCACCTAGGGAGCTGTTTTTT.

This chain connects TRBV5-1 to TRBJ2-1, with TRBD1 matching 8 bases. The germline CDR1 and CDR2 sequences are SGHRS and YFSETQ. J was trimmed by 6 bases and V by 1 base; bases with no gene match: 6. CDR3 length equals 15 residues. As DNA, the CDR3 is TGCGCCAGCAGCTTGTTAGGGACAGGAGGCAATGAGCAGTTCTTC. Translating gives CASSLLGTGGNEQFF.

The rearrangement joins TRBV6-6 to TRBJ2-3; 16 bases fit TRBD2. J gave up 4 bases and V 5 bases, and 6 bases lay outside the gene matches. The germline CDR1 and CDR2 sequences are MNHNY and SVGAGI (reference sequence). CDR3 length: 17 amino acids. CDR3 in DNA: TGTGCCAGCAGTAGGGGGACTAGCGGGAGGGCCCCAGATACGCAGTATTTT. Translating it yields CASSRGTSGRAPDTQYF.

The chain has TRBV5-5 and TRBJ2-2, with D possibly matching TRBD1 (6 bases). The CDR3 sequence is 14 residues long. V lost 3 bases and J lost 3, with 9 bases in between. Germline V gene data show CDR1 as SGHKS and CDR2 as YYEKEE (reference sequence). In DNA form, the CDR3 reads TGTGCCAGCAGCTGGTCAGGGGACACCGGGGAGCTGTTTTTT. Its translation: CASSWSGDTGELFF.

This chain links TRBV7-2 with TRBJ2-5; the D gene is possibly TRBD2 (6 bases). V lost 6 bases to trimming and J lost 3 bases, with 11 bases between them. This CDR3 region has 13 residues. The germline gives CDR1 SGHTA, CDR2 FQGNSA. CDR3 DNA: TGTGCCAGCAGTCTGCGGGGAGAAGAGACCCAGTACTTC. Translating gives CASSLRGEETQYF. Variable domain in full (rest from reference TRBV7-2 and TRBJ2-5): GAGVSQSPSNKVTEKGKDVELRCDPISGHTALYWYRQSLGQGLEFLIYFQGNSAPDKSGLPSDRFSAERTGGSVSTLTIQRTQQEDSAVYLCASSLRGEETQYFGPGTRLLVL.

The chain joins TRBV20-1 to TRBJ2-5, with 11 bases matching TRBD2. With 4 bases clipped from V and 9 bases from J, the junction kept 10 bases outside the gene matches. This CDR3 comprises 14 residues. Germline V lookup: CDR1 DFQATT, CDR2 SNEGSKA (reference sequence). The CDR3 here is CSAIQLAGGPAQYF. CDR3 in DNA: TGCAGTGCTATACAATTAGCGGGAGGGCCGGCCCAGTACTTC.

The chain links TRBV2 to TRBJ2-2; 7 bases match TRBD2. CDR3 length: 14 residues. V dropped 7 bases and J dropped 4; count of bases not matched to a gene: 6. The germline V gene encodes CDR1 SNHLY and CDR2 FYNNEI. DNA for the CDR3: TGTGCCAGCATTTCCGGGACTACCACCGGGGAGCTGTTTTTT. Amino acids: CASISGTTTGELFF.

This sequence joins TRBV28 and TRBJ2-1, with 14 bases aligning to TRBD2. Germline assignment: CDR1 MDHEN and CDR2 SYDVKM. The junction had 8 bases not matched to a gene; V was cut back by 5 bases and J by 8 bases. This CDR3 comprises 16 residues. The CDR3 nucleotides are TGTGCCAGCAGTCCCCTGACTAGCGGGGGGGCCGATGAGCAGTTCTTC. Its translation is CASSPLTSGGADEQFF.